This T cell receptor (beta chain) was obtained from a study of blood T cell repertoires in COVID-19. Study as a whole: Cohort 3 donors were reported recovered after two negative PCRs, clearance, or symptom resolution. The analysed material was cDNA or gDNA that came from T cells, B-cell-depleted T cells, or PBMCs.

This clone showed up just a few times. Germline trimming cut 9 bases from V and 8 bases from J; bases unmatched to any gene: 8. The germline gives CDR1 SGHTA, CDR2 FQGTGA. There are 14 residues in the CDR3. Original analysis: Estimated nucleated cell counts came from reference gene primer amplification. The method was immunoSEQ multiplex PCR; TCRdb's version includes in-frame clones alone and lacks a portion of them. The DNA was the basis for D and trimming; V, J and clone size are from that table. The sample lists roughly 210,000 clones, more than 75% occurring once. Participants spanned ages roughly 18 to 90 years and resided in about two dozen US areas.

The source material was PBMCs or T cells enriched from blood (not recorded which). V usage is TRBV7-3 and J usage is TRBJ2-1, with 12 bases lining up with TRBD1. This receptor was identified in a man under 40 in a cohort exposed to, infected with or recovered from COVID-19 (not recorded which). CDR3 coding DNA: TGTGCCAGTAAGCGGGACAGGGGGCAAGATGAGCAGTTCTTC. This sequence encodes CASKRDRGQDEQFF.